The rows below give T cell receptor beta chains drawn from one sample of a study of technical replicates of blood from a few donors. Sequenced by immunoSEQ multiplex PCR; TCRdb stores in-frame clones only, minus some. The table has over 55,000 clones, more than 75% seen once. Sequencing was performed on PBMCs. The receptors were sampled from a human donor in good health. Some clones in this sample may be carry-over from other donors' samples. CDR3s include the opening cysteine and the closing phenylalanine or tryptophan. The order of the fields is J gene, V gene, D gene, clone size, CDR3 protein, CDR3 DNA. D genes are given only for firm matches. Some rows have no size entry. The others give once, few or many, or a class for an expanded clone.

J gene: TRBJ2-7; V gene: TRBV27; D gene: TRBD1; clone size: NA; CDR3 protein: CASSWAGGSEQYF; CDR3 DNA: TGTGCCAGCAGTTGGGCAGGGGGCTCCGAGCAGTACTTC
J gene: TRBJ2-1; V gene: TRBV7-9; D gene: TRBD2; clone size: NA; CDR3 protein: CASSPPGTSAPENEQFF; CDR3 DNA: TGTGCCAGCAGCCCACCGGGGACTAGCGCCCCAGAGAATGAGCAGTTCTTC
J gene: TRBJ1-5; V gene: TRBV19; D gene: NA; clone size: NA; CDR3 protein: CASSIWGRGGNQPQHF; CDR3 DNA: TGTGCCAGTAGTATATGGGGCCGCGGGGGCAATCAGCCCCAGCATTTT
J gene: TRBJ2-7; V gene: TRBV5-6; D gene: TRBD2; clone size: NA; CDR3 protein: CASSLTSGIGYEQYF; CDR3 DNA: TGTGCCAGCAGCTTGACTAGCGGGATTGGCTACGAGCAGTACTTC
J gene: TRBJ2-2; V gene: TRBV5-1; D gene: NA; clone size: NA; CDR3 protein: CASTSAGNTGELFF; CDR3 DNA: TGCGCCAGCACCTCGGCAGGTAACACCGGGGAGCTGTTTTTT
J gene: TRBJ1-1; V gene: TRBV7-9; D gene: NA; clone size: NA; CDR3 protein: CASRIGGSEAFF; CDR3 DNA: TGTGCCAGCAGAATAGGAGGGTCTGAAGCTTTCTTT
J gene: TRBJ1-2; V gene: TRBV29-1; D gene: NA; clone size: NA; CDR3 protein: CSVEDAGAYGYTF; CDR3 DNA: TGCAGCGTTGAAGATGCGGGGGCCTATGGCTACACCTTC
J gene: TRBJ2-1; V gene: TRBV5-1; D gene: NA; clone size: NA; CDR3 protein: CASSFYLNSYNEQFF; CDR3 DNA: TGCGCCAGCAGCTTTTACTTGAACTCCTACAATGAGCAGTTCTTC
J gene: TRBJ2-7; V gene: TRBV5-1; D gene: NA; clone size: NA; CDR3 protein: CASSEIASSSYEQYF; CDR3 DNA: TGCGCCAGCAGCGAAATAGCGTCAAGCTCCTACGAGCAGTACTTC
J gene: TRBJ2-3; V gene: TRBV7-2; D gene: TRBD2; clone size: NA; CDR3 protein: CASSRNRLAWLTQYF; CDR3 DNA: TGTGCCAGCAGCCGAAACCGACTAGCGTGGCTTACGCAGTATTTT
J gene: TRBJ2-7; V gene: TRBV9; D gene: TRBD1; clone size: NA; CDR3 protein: CASSPGQGAEQYF; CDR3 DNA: TGTGCCAGCAGCCCGGGACAGGGGGCCGAGCAGTACTTC
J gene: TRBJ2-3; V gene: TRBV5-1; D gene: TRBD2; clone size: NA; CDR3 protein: CASSLAFGLAGATQYF; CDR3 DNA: TGCGCCAGCAGCTTGGCCTTTGGTCTAGCGGGAGCCACGCAGTATTTT
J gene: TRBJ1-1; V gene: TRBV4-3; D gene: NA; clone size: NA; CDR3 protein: CASSQDRGITEAFF; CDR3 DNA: TGCGCCAGCAGCCAAGATCGGGGAATCACTGAAGCTTTCTTT
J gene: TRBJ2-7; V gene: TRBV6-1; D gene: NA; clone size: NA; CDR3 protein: CASKNSGDYYEQYF; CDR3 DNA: TGTGCCAGCAAAAATAGCGGCGATTACTACGAGCAGTACTTC
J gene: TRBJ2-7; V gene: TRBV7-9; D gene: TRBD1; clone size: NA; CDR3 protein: CASSLAAGGTYEQYF; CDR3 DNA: TGTGCCAGCAGCTTAGCGGCAGGGGGAACTTACGAGCAGTACTTC
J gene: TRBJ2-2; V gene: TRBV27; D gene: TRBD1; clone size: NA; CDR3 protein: CASRHSGTGITGELFF; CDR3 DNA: TGTGCCAGCAGACACTCCGGGACAGGGATAACCGGGGAGCTGTTTTTT
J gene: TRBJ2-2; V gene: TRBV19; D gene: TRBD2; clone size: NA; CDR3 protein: CASSIQSGTNTGELFF; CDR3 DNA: TGTGCCAGTAGTATACAAAGCGGGACTAACACCGGGGAGCTGTTTTTT
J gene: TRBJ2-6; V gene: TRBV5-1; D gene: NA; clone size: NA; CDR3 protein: CASSPTTAGANVLTF; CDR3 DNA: TGCGCCAGCAGCCCCACTACGGCTGGGGCCAACGTCCTGACTTTC
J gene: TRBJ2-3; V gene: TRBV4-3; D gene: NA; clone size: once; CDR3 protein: CASSQGPFSGTQYF; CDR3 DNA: TGCGCCAGCAGCCAAGGGCCCTTCTCGGGTACGCAGTATTTT
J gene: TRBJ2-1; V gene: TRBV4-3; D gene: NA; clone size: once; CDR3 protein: CASSQDSGLYNEQFF; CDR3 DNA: TGCGCCAGCAGCCAAGATAGCGGACTCTACAATGAGCAGTTCTTC
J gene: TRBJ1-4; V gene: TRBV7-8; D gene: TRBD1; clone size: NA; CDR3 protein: CASSLAVRAGGAGKLFF; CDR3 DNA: TGTGCCAGCAGCTTAGCCGTACGGGCAGGGGGCGCGGGGAAACTGTTTTTT
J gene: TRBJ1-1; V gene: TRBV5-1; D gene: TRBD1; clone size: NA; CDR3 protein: CASSLQGSGTEAFF; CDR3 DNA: TGCGCCAGCAGCTTACAGGGGAGCGGCACTGAAGCTTTCTTT
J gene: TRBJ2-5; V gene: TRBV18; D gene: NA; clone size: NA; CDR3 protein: CASSPLAILQETQYF; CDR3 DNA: TGTGCCAGCTCACCACTCGCGATACTTCAAGAGACCCAGTACTTC
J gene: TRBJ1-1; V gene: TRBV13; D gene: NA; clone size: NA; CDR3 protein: CASSPYTQGNTEAFF; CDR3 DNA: TGTGCCAGCAGCCCCTACACACAGGGGAACACTGAAGCTTTCTTT
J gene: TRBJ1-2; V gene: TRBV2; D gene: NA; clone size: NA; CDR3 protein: CASKVGRNYGYTF; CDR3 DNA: TGTGCCAGCAAGGTTGGCAGGAACTATGGCTACACCTTC
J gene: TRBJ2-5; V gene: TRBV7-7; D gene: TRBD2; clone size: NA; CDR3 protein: CASSLLGGTSGETQYF; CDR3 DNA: TGTGCCAGCAGCTTATTAGGAGGGACTAGCGGGGAGACCCAGTACTTC
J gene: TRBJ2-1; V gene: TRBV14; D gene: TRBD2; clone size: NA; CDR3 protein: CASSSPLAKYEQFF; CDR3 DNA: TGTGCCAGCAGCTCCCCACTAGCGAAGTATGAGCAGTTCTTC
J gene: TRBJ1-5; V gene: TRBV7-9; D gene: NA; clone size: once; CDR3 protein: CASSAGSQPQHF; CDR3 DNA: TGTGCCAGCAGCGCAGGGTCCCAGCCCCAGCATTTT
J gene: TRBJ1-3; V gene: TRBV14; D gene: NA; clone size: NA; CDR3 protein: CASSRVLGVKPGNTIYF; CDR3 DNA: TGTGCCAGCAGCCGAGTCTTAGGGGTGAAGCCTGGAAACACCATATATTTT
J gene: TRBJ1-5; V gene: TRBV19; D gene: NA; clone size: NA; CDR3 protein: CASSLGRQVNQPQHF; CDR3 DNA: TGTGCCAGTAGTCTGGGGAGACAGGTCAATCAGCCCCAGCATTTT
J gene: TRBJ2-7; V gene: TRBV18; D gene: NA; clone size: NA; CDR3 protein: CASSPGSSYEQYF; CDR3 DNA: TGTGCCAGCTCACCGGGCAGCTCCTACGAGCAGTACTTC
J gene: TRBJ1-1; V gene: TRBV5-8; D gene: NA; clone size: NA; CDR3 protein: CASSRGGSPEAFF; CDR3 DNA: TGTGCCAGCAGCCGCGGCGGCAGCCCCGAAGCTTTCTTT
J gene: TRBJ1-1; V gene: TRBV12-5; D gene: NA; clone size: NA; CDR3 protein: CASGLNQARSTEAFF; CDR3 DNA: TGTGCTAGTGGTTTGAACCAGGCAAGAAGTACTGAAGCTTTCTTT
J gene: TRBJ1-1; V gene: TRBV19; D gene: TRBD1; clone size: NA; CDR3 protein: CASSTRQGLNTEAFF; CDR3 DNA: TGTGCCAGTAGTACCCGACAGGGTCTGAACACTGAAGCTTTCTTT
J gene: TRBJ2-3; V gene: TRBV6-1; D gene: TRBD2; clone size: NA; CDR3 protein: CASSEEAGGRDTQYF; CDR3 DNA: TGTGCCAGCAGTGAAGAGGCGGGAGGGCGGGATACGCAGTATTTT
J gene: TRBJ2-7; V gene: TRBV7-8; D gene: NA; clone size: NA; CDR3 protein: CASSLRVTYEQYF; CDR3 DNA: TGTGCCAGCAGCTTACGGGTCACCTACGAGCAGTACTTC
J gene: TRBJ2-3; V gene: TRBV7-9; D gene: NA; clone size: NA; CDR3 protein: CASSLTRKNTDTQYF; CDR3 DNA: TGTGCCAGCAGCTTAACTCGCAAAAACACAGATACGCAGTATTTT
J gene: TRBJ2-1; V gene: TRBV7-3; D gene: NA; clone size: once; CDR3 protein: CASSLWSSEHNEQFF; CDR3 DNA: TGTGCCAGCAGCTTATGGTCTAGCGAACACAATGAGCAGTTCTTC
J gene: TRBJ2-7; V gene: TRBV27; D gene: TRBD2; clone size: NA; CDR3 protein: CASSLDWVAGAYEQYF; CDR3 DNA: TGTGCCAGCAGTTTAGATTGGGTAGCGGGTGCCTACGAGCAGTACTTC
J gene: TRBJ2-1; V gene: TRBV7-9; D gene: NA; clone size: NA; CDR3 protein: CASSPPPRNEQFF; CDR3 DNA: TGTGCCAGCAGCCCGCCACCTAGAAATGAGCAGTTCTTC
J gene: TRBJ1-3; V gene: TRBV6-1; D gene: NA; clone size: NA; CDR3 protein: CASSEGSRPSGNTIYF; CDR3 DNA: TGTGCCAGCAGTGAAGGTAGCCGACCCTCTGGAAACACCATATATTTT
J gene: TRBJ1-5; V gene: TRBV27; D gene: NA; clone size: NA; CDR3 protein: CASSSYAGPGVNQPQHF; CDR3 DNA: TGTGCCAGCAGCTCTTACGCCGGACCAGGGGTGAATCAGCCCCAGCATTTT
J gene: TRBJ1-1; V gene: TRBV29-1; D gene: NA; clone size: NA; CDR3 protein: CSVEREASNTEAFF; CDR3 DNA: TGCAGCGTTGAGAGGGAGGCCAGTAACACTGAAGCTTTCTTT
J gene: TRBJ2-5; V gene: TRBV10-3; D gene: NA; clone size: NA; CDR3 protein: CAISDPRVETQYF; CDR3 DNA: TGTGCCATCAGTGACCCCAGGGTGGAGACCCAGTACTTC
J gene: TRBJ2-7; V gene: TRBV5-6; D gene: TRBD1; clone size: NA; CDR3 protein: CASSPMGTGSNEQYF; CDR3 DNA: TGTGCCAGCAGCCCAATGGGGACAGGGTCCAACGAGCAGTACTTC
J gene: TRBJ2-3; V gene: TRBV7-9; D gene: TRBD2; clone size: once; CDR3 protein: CASSLAIGAGASDTQYF; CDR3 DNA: TGTGCCAGCAGCTTGGCAATAGGAGCGGGGGCCTCAGATACGCAGTATTTT
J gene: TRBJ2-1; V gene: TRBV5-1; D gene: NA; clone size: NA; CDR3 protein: CASSLGADSYNEQFF; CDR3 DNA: TGCGCCAGCAGCTTGGGGGCAGACTCCTACAATGAGCAGTTCTTC
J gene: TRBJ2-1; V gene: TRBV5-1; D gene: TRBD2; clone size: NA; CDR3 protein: CASSLLPSSGNNEQFF; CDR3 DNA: TGCGCCAGCAGCTTGCTCCCCTCTAGCGGCAACAATGAGCAGTTCTTC
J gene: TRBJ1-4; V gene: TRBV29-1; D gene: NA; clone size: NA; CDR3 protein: CSVKTGTINEKLFF; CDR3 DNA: TGCAGCGTTAAAACCGGGACAATTAATGAAAAACTGTTTTTT
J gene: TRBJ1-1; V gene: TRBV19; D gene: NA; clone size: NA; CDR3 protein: CASSTDSYTEAFF; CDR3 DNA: TGTGCCAGTAGTACCGACAGCTACACTGAAGCTTTCTTT
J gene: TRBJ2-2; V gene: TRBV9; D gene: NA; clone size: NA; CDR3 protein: CASSVVPGSGTGELFF; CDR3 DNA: TGTGCCAGCAGCGTAGTTCCGGGCTCGGGGACCGGGGAGCTGTTTTTT
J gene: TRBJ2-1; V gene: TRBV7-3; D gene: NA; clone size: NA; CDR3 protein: CASSFSRGNYNEQFF; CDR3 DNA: TGTGCCAGCAGCTTTAGCAGGGGTAACTACAATGAGCAGTTCTTC
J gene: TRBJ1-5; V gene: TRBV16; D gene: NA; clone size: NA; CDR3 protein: CASSPERGALGQPQHF; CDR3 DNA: TGTGCCAGCAGCCCTGAACGGGGGGCGTTAGGCCAGCCCCAGCATTTT
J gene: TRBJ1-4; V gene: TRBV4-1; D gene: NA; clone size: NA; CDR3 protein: CASSQFTTGTFEKLFF; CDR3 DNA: TGCGCCAGCAGCCAATTCACGACAGGCACTTTTGAAAAACTGTTTTTT